A single sample is the source of the 14 T cell receptor beta chains below, sequenced in a study of graft-versus-host responses after intestinal transplantation. Assay used: immunoSEQ multiplex PCR; TCRdb lists only in-frame clones, some missing. Counted here are approximately 24,000 clones, around 94% occurring once; the ten biggest clones make up 0.75% to 0.95%. This material consisted of PBMCs, taken roughly 29 days after intestinal transplant. These receptors came from a human patient who received an intestinal transplant, so some T cells may come from the graft donor.

This sequence joins TRBV7-9 and TRBJ2-1; the D gene could be TRBD1 or TRBD2 (5 bases each). This CDR3 spans 12 amino acids. Germline CDR1 is SEHNR and CDR2 is FQNEAQ (reference sequence). V was clipped by 1 base and J by 10 bases, with 8 bases between them. This CDR3 reads CASSLGGDEQFF. The DNA of the CDR3 is TGTGCCAGCAGCTTAGGTGGGGACGAGCAGTTCTTC.

The chain employs TRBV19 and TRBJ2-3; 9 bases match TRBD1. Germline V gives CDR1 LNHDA, CDR2 SQIVND (reference sequence). The CDR3 runs to 14 residues. The junction had 9 bases not matched to a gene; V was cut back by 9 bases and J by 5 bases. This chain's CDR3 is CASENRGLGDTQYF. The CDR3 DNA reads as TGTGCCAGCGAGAACAGGGGGCTAGGAGATACGCAGTATTTT.

The gene calls are TRBV4-1 and TRBJ2-1, with 8 bases fitting TRBD2. This CDR3 has 15 residues. The V and J ends lost 3 bases and 9 bases, in that order; junction bases with no gene match: 10. Germline assignment: CDR1 MGHRA and CDR2 YSYEKL. CDR3 sequence (DNA): TGCGCCAGCAGCCACCTCCCGGGACTAGATTTTGAGCAGTTCTTC. Amino acid sequence: CASSHLPGLDFEQFF.

V is TRBV19 and J is TRBJ2-5; 8 nucleotides match TRBD1. Near its end, the DNA agrees better with TRBJ2-7, so the J call may be wrong. This CDR3 has 14 amino acids. Germline CDR1 LNHDA, CDR2 SQIVND (reference sequence). The DNA for the CDR3 is TGTGCCAGTAGTGTCGGACAGGGTAGGTACGAGCAGTACTTC. The encoded protein is CASSVGQGRYEQYF.

The chain links TRBV5-1 to TRBJ2-7; tentative D call: TRBD2 (6 bases). CDR1 and CDR2 from the germline V gene are SGHRS and YFSETQ. This CDR3 is built from 15 residues. V lost 0 bases and J lost 3, with 13 bases in between. This CDR3 is CASSLVGTPNYEQYF. The CDR3 DNA is TGCGCCAGCAGCTTGGTAGGGACTCCGAACTACGAGCAGTACTTC.

The CDR3 DNA reads as TGTGCCAGCAGTTACGGAGCAGGGACCAATGAGCAGTTCTTC. It codes for CASSYGAGTNEQFF. The chain is built from TRBV6-5 and TRBJ2-1, with D perhaps assigned TRBD1 or TRBD2 (5 bases each). This CDR3 region has 14 residues. Trimming stripped 2 bases from V and 6 bases from J, with 11 bases between. The germline V gene has CDR1 MNHEY and CDR2 SVGAGI.

This clone was counted once. This rearrangement joins TRBV5-1 to TRBJ2-1; 8 bases agree with TRBD2. The CDR3 covers 14 residues. Germline CDR1 and CDR2: SGHRS and YFSETQ. The ends lost 2 bases at V and 6 bases at J; junction bases unmatched: 4. The CDR3 region has the DNA TGCGCCAGCAGCTTAGGTCGGGAGGGCAATGAGCAGTTCTTC. This encodes CASSLGREGNEQFF.

This rearrangement joins TRBV30 to TRBJ1-1; D call uncertain. Germline values: CDR1 GTSNPN, CDR2 SVGIG (reference sequence). V gave up 2 bases and J gave up 3 bases, with 10 bases separating them. The CDR3 covers 13 residues. CDR3 loop: CAWSFTRDTEAFF. The DNA for the CDR3 is TGTGCCTGGAGTTTTACAAGGGACACTGAAGCTTTCTTT.

This clone was picked up a small number of times. The CDR3 nucleotides are TGTGCCAGCAGTACCCGGGACGGTAACATTCAGTACTTC. As protein: CASSTRDGNIQYF. The J gene is TRBJ2-4, the V gene TRBV6-6, with D possibly called TRBD1 or TRBD2 (5 bases each). The V end lost 5 bases, the J end lost 7 bases, and 12 bases lay between the germline ends. The CDR3 covers 13 residues. The germline V gene has CDR1 MNHNY and CDR2 SVGAGI (reference sequence).

This clone has a single count. V is TRBV5-1 and J is TRBJ1-2; no clear D. The CDR3 contains 15 residues. The germline gives CDR1 SGHRS, CDR2 YFSETQ. Trimming left V 4 bases short and J 2 bases short, with 15 bases between. This chain's CDR3 is CASSVRFADNYGYTF. CDR3 nucleotide sequence: TGCGCCAGCAGCGTCCGCTTCGCGGACAACTATGGCTACACCTTC.

The V call is TRBV5-1, the J call TRBJ2-1; 8 positions match TRBD1. Germline V gene sequence: CDR1 SGHRS, CDR2 YFSETQ. The trim removed 0 bases at V and 4 bases at J, leaving 6 bases unmatched. The CDR3 has 16 amino acids. CDR3 in amino acids: CASSLEGTGPYNEQFF. The CDR3 DNA reads as TGCGCCAGCAGCTTGGAGGGGACAGGTCCATACAATGAGCAGTTCTTC.

The chain uses TRBV4-1 and TRBJ1-2; 7 bases line up with TRBD1. The CDR3 runs to 16 residues. Germline-derived CDR1 and CDR2 are MGHRA and YSYEKL. J was trimmed by 2 bases and V by 3 bases; bases with no gene match: 9. The CDR3 DNA is TGCGCCAGCAGCCACAAAGCCGGGACAGCAAACTATGGCTACACCTTC. Protein sequence: CASSHKAGTANYGYTF.

The genes are TRBV5-1 and TRBJ1-1; a possible D gene is TRBD1 (5 bases). Germline values: CDR1 SGHRS, CDR2 YFSETQ. The V end was cut by 6 bases, the J end by 0 bases, with 15 bases between. CDR3 size: 15 residues. CDR3 DNA sequence: TGCGCCAGCATTCTAGGTCGGGGCATGAACACTGAAGCTTTCTTT. It translates to CASILGRGMNTEAFF.

The V and J genes are TRBV5-4 and TRBJ1-6, with 9 bases aligning to TRBD1. Germline V gene data show CDR1 as SGHNT and CDR2 as YYREEE (reference sequence). Trimming at V came to 4 bases and at J to 9 bases, leaving 8 bases not matched to a gene. The CDR3 sequence is 15 residues long. This CDR3 is CASSLDRGTVSPLHF. In DNA form, the CDR3 reads TGTGCCAGCAGCCTCGACAGGGGGACGGTTTCACCCCTCCACTTT.